Below, one TCR beta chain is given with its context. Its antigen is not identified. Germline V gene sequence: CDR1 SNHLY, CDR2 FYNNEI. The V and J ends lost 3 bases and 7 bases respectively, with 10 bases between them. CDR3 length: 14 amino acids. These data are taken from a study of beta chain features in type 1 diabetes. Study-level background: Researchers looked at approximately 110,000,000 sorted cells across all samples.

Purity of each sorted population was above 95%. General study findings and limits: For type 1 diabetes patients, VDJ junctions showed fewer insertions and more deletions. Within the patient group, naive, central memory and Treg TCRB repertoires appeared more similar to each other than within healthy donors.

Expressed TCRB transcripts were sequenced because the entire RNA isolate underwent reverse transcription. The method was immunoSEQ multiplex PCR; TCRdb's version includes in-frame clones alone and lacks a portion of them. Of under 550,000 clones detected, approximately 10% appear once; the ten largest clones hold approximately 0.05%. V gene TRBV2 combines with J gene TRBJ1-6, with TRBD1 as a possible D gene (6 bases). The TCR sequence derives from a woman aged 18-29 years in good health. The sample consisted of naive CD4+ T cells from blood. The DNA of the CDR3 is TGTGCCAGCAGTGAGCGGACAGCCAATTCACCCCTCCACTTT. Amino acids: CASSERTANSPLHF.